This entry concerns a single TCR beta chain. The target antigen is unknown. The authors prepared the TCRbeta library with unique molecular identifiers. TCRdb called the PCR reads again in MiXCR, with one record for every CDR3 protein. This sample has hundreds of thousands of distinct CDR3 sequences, with over 10% found just once. This sample is part of a study of T-cell reconstitution after alpha-beta-depleted transplantation in children. The study, taken as a whole, reports: When one year had passed after transplant, most T-cell counts and diversity came from newly produced T cells. After transplant, at about two months, alpha-beta T cells were reportedly derived from several hundred expanded graft clones.

The CDR3 is 14 residues long. Trimming pared 4 bases from V and 8 bases from J, leaving 15 bases between. Looked up from germline, CDR1 is SGHAT and CDR2 is FQNNGV. The rearrangement uses TRBV11-2 and TRBJ2-1; D is uncertain. This material consisted of PBMCs, taken before TCRalphabeta/CD19-depleted stem cell transplant. The TCR sequence derives from a girl aged 2-10 years with congenital amegakaryocytic thrombocytopenia, due to receive a stem cell transplant. The CDR3, as DNA: TGTGCCAGCAGCTCTCTCGAAGGGCGGCATGAGCAGTTCTTC. The encoded protein is CASSSLEGRHEQFF.